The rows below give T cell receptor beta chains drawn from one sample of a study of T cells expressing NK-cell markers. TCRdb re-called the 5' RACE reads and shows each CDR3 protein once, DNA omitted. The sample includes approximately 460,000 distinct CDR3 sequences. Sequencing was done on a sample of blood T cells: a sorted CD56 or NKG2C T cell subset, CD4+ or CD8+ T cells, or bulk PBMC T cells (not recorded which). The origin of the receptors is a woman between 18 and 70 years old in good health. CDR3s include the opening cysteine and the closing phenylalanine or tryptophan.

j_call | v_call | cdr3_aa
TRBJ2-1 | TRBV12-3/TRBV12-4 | CASSPGYNEQFF
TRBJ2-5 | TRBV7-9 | CASSLEGVIETQYF
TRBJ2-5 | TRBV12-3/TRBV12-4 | CASRLAAGQYQETQYF
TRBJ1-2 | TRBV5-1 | CASSLVPNYGYTF
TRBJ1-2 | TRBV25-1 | CASSGLGGGEYGYTF
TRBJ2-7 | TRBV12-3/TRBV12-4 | CASSLALRGTYEQYF
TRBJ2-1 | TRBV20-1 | CSAQRGLAAPYNEQFF
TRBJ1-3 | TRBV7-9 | CASSLRGDGNTIYF
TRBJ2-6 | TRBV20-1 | CSAGPRLPSGANVLTF
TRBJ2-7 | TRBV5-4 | CASSLVITGVGEQYF
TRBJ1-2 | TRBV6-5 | CASQHGNYGYTF
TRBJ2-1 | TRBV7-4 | CARARQGYNEQFF
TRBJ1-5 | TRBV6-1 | CASRLRVGGQPQHF
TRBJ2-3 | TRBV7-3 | CASSLNGRPADTQYF
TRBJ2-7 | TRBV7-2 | CASSLAFGSGRAYNF
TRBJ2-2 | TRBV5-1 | CASSRGTGNTGELFF
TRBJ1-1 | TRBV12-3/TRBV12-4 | CASSRQGLNTEAFF
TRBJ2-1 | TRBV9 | CASSDSQVYNEQFF
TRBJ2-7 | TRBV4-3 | CASRGNLNERAEQYF
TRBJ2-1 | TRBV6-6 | CASSYGSVDEQFF
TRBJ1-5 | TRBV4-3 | CASSQGVRQPQHF
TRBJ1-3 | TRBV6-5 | CASSYRSGASGNTIYF
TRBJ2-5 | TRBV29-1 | CSVGPASGGAETQYF
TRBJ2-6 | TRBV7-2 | CASNIGKTGANVLTF
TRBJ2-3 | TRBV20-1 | CSARTSGRSDTQYF
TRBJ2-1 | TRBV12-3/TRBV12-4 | CASSFGGSEGEQFF
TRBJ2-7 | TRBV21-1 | CASSAPGQRISYEQYF
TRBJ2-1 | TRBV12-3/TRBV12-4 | CASSLAPRLADNNEQFF
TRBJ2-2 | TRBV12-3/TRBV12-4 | CASSQPTSGSLTGELFF
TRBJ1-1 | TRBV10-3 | CATRGGGNTEAFF
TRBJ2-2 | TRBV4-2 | CASSQDLPSGIRSTGELFF
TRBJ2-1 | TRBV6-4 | CASSDGQGGYEQFF
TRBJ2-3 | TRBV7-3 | CASRPYHSGSGTDTQYF
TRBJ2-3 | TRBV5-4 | CASSLAVAGPTDTQYF
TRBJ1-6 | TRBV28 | CASSSGRANSPLHF
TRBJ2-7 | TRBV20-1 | CSASPDPASSYEQYF
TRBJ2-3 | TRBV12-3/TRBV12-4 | CASSLVRWDTQYF
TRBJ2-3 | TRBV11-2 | CASSLIGTSGSSSTDTQYF
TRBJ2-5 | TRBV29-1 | CSVERTSGRDPETQYF
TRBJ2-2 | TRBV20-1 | CSALGTGGSGELFF
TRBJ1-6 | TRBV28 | CASSTPGQGVRSPLHF
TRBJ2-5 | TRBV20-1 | CSARVGRGRETQYF
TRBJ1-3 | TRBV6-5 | CASRTGSLYSSSGNTIYF
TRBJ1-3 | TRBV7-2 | CASSSHKEIKGNTIYF
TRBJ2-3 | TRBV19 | CASSIGPDTQYF
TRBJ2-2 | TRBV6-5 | CASVSGRGTGELFF
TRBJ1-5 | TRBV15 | CATSRDRGSNQPQHF
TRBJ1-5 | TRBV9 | CASSVGQPQHF
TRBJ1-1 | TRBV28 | CASSSEGYGTEAFF
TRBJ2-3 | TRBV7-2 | CASRFRSGSGTDTQYF
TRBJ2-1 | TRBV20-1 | CSASGTLPYNEQFF
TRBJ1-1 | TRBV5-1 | CASSLVDGGLTEAFF
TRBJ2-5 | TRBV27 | CASSLLASGSGRTQYF
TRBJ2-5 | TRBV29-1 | CSVEVGSTSGPQETQYF
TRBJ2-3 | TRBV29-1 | CSVGGRGPDTQYF
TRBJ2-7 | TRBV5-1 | CASSLMDSTYEQYF
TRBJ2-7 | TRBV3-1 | CASSLRTSRGEQYF
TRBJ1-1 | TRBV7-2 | CASSLAVRGRSEAFF
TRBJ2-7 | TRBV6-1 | CASSPLRIPYEQYF
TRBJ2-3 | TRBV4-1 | CASSHRLPDTQYF